The entry below gives a single T cell receptor (beta chain) sequence along with its context. The antigen this receptor binds is unknown. Nothing much larger sits one base from this clone, and base qualities are not available. The germline V gene supplies CDR1 MNHEY and CDR2 SVGAGI. The CDR3 covers 14 residues, taking in both the cysteine and the phenylalanine. The only DNA kept is the CDR3, 42 bases in frame from the first base. Relative to germline, V is missing 6 bases and J is missing 6 bases, with 6 bases of the junction outside any gene match. The immunoSEQ Assay, a bias-controlled multiplex PCR, was used to amplify TCRbeta CDR3 regions from genomic DNA. The original methods were these. The number of nucleated cells in each sample was estimated by amplification of reference gene primers within the assay. Sequence reads were collapsed and filtered to measure the absolute abundance of every unique TCRbeta CDR3 rearrangement. For each sample, productive Simpson clonality was calculated as the square root of Simpson's diversity index across productive rearrangements. Sourced from immuneACCESS, this table was stored by TCRdb with only in-frame sequences that have V and J called. A share of the clones is absent; for the studies checked, an unresolved V gene accounts for under half, and the remainder has no known explanation. The V and J calls and clone size come from that table; D and trimming were worked out from the DNA. Across this sample there are around 66,000 clones, with around 87% seen only once. The top ten clones comprise less than 8% of the sample.

This specimen comes from a study of blood T cell repertoires in COVID-19 (dated by TCRdb to about 2020). Looking at the study overall: Samples covering the acute and convalescent phases of COVID-19 were provided by collaborators in the United States, Italy and Spain. The material from the prospective study consisted of cDNA or gDNA derived from T cells, B-cell-depleted T cells, or PBMCs. Deeply sampled blood TCRbeta repertoires from subjects exposed to, actively infected with, or recovered from COVID-19 were included in the dataset. The repertoires were released in a freely available public database meant as a resource for research on the immune response to SARS-CoV-2. Samples came from the ongoing ImmuneRACE study (first 160 participants) plus 1,254 subjects from 6 global collaborators. Sample metadata almost always included a de-identified subject ID, COVID-19 status, age in years and sex. Where HLA class I and class II types were available, the types were taken from metadata supplied by the sample provider, not from assay-based typing. Results and caveats for the whole study, not just this receptor: The amount of clinical and demographic metadata varied by source and participant and was provided uncurated.

The collaborating institutions used their own protocols to collect whole blood in K2EDTA tubes. For TCRbeta analysis, collaborators shipped samples in one of three forms: frozen whole blood, isolated PBMCs, or DNA extracted from either of those sample types. Sequenced: peripheral blood. This receptor was identified in a man aged 55 to 70 with acute or convalescent COVID-19. This receptor chain uses TRBV6-5 and TRBJ1-1, and 11 bases in between align with TRBD1. Here the CDR3 is given as CASRMGQGGPEAFF. The DNA is as follows: TGTGCCAGCAGAATGGGACAGGGGGGTCCTGAAGCTTTCTTT.